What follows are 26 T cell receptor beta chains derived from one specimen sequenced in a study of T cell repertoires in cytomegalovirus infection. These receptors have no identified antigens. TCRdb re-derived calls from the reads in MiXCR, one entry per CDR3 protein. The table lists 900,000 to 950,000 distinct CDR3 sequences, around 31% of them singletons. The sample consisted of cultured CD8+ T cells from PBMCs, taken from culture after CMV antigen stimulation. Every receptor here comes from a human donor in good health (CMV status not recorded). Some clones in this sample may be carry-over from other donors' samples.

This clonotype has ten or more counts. DNA for the CDR3: TGTGCCAGCAGCTCACCGAGGGGACTAGCGGGGGGGGGCTACAATGAGCAGTTCTTC. Translation: CASSSPRGLAGGGYNEQFF. The chain combines TRBV7-2 with TRBJ2-1, with TRBD2 identical over 16 bases. Germline lookup yields CDR1 SGHTA and CDR2 FQGNSA. The CDR3 runs 19 residues. The V segment lost 4 bases and the J segment 3 bases; nucleotides outside the gene matches: 9.

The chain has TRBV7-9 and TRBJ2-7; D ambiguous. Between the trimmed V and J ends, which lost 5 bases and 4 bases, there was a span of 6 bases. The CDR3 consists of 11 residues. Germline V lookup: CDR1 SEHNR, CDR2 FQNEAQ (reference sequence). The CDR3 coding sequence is TGTGCCAGCAGCCCGATATACGAGCAGTACGTC. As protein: CASSPIYEQYV.

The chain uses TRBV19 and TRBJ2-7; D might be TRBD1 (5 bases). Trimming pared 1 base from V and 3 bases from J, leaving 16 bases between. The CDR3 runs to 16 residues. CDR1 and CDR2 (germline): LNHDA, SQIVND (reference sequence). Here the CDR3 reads CASSIALQDPGYEQYV. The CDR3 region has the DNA TGTGCCAGTAGTATAGCCCTACAGGACCCAGGCTACGAGCAGTACGTC.

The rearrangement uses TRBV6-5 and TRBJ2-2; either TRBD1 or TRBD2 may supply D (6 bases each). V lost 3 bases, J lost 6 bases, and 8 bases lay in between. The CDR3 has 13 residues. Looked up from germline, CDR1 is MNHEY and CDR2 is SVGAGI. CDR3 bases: TGTGCCAGCAGTTATGGGGGGCCCGGGGAGCTGTTTTTT. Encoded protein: CASSYGGPGELFF.

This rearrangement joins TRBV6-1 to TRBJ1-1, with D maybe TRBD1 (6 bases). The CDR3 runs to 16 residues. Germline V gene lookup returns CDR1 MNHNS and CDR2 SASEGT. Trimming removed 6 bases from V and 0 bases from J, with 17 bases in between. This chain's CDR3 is CASRASSTGMNTEAFF. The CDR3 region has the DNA TGTGCCAGCAGGGCCTCGTCTACAGGGATGAACACTGAAGCTTTCTTT.

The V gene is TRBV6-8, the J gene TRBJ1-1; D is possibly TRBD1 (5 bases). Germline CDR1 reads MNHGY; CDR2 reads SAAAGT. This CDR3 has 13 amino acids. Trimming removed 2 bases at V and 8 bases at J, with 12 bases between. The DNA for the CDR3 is TGTGCCAGCAGTTACCCGGGGGTTGGGGAAGCTTTCTTT. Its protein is CASSYPGVGEAFF.

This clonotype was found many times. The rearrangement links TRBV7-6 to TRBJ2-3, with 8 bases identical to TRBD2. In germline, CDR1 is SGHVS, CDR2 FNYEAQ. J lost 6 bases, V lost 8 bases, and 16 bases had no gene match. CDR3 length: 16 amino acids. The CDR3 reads CASSREGAGVSDTQYF. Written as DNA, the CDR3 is TGTGCCAGCTCCCGCGAGGGAGCGGGGGTATCGGATACGCAGTATTTT. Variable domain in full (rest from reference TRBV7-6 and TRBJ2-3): GAGVSQSPRYKVTKRGQDVALRCDPISGHVSLYWYRQALGQGPEFLTYFNYEAQQDKSGLPNDRFSAERPEGSISTLTIQRTEQRDSAMYRCASSREGAGVSDTQYFGPGTRLTVL.

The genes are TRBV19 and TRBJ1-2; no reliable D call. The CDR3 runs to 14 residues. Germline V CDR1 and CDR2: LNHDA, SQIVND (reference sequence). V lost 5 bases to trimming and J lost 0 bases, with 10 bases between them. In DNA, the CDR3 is TGTGCCAGTAGTTACAGAAAATCTAACTATGGCTACACCTTC. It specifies CASSYRKSNYGYTF.

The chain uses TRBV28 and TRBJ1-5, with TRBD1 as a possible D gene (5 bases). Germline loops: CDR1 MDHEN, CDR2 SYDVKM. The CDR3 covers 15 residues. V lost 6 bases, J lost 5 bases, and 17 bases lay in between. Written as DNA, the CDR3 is TGTGCCAGCAGGGGACTCCGGGAGGGGCATCAGCCCCAGCATTTT. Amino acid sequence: CASRGLREGHQPQHF.

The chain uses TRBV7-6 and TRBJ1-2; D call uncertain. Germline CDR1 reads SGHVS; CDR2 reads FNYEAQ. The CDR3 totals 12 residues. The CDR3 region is CATADRNGGYTF. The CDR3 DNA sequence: TGTGCTACCGCGGACCGAAACGGGGGCTACACCTTC.

The CDR3 loop reads CASSLPGKSRGSTEAFF. The CDR3, as DNA: TGTGCCAGCAGCTTACCAGGGAAGTCCCGCGGCTCGACTGAAGCTTTCTTT. The chain recombines TRBV7-9 with TRBJ1-1; a weak D match, TRBD1 (5 bases). Trimming removed 2 bases at V and 5 bases at J, with 21 bases between. The CDR3 has 17 residues. Germline CDR1 reads SEHNR; CDR2 reads FQNEAQ (reference sequence).

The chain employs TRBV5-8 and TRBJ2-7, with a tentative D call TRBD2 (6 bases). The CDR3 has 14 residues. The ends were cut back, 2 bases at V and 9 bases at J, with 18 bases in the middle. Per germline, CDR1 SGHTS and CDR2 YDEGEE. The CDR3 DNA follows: TGTGCCAGCAGCTTCCTAAAGGCTAGCGACGGGCAGTACTTC. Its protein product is CASSFLKASDGQYF.

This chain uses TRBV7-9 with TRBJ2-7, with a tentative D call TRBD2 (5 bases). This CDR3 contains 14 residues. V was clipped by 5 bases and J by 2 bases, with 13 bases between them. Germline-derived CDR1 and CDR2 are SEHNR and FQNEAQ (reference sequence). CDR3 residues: CASSASGIPYEQYF. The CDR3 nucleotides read TGTGCCAGCAGCGCATCCGGGATCCCCTACGAGCAGTACTTC.

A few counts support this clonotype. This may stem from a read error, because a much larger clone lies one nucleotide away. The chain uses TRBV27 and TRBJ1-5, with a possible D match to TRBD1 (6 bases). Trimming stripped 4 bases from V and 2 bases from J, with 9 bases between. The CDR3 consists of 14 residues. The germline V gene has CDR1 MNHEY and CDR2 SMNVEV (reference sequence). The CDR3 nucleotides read TGTGCCAGCAGTTCCAGGACAGGCAATCAGCCCCAGCATTTT. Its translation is CASSSRTGNQPQHF.

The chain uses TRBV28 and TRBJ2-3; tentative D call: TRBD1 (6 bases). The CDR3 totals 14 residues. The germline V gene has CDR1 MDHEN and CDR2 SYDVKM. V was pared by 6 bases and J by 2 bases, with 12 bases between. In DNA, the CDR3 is TGTGCCAGCAGCTTGGACAGTCCCACAGATACGCAGTATTTT. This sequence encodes CASSLDSPTDTQYF.

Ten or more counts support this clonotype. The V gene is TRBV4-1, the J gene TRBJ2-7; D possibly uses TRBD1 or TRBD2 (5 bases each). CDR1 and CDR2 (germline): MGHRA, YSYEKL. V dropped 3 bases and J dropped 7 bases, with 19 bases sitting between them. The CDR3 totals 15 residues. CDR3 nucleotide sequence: TGCGCCAGCAGCCACCGCGCCGGGGCCGATACGGAGCAGTACGTC. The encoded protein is CASSHRAGADTEQYV.

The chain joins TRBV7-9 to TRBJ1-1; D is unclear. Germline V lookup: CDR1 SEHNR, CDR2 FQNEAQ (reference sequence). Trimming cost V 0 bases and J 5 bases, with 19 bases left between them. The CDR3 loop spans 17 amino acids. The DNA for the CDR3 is TGTGCCAGCAGCTTAGCTCCGGAGTCGGATTGGGTAACTGAAGCTTTCTTT. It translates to CASSLAPESDWVTEAFF.

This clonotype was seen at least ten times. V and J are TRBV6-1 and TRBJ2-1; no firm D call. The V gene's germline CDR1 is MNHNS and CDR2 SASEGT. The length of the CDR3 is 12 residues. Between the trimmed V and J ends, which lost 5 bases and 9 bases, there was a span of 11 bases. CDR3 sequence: CASSWVGAEQFF. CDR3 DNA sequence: TGTGCCAGCAGTTGGGTCGGTGCTGAGCAGTTCTTC.

CDR3 nucleotides: TGTGCCAGCGCTTCCCCCGGGGAGCTCGGCGAGCAGTACTTC. It encodes CASASPGELGEQYF. The chain recombines TRBV27 with TRBJ2-7; tentatively, D is TRBD2 (5 bases). Germline CDR1 reads MNHEY; CDR2 reads SMNVEV (reference sequence). This CDR3 spans 14 amino acids. The V end lost 8 bases, the J end lost 6 bases, and 20 bases lay between the germline ends.

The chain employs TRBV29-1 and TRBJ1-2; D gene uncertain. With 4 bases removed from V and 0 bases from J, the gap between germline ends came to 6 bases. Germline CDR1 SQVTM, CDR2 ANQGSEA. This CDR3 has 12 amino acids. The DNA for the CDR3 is TGCAGCGTTGGATCCTCTAACTATGGCTACACCTTC. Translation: CSVGSSNYGYTF.

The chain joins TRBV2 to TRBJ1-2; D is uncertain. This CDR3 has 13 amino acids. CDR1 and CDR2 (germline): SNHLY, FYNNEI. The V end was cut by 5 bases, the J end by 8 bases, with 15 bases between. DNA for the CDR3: TGTGCCAGCAGTCTCTTCAACGGGGAAGGCTACACCTTC. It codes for CASSLFNGEGYTF.

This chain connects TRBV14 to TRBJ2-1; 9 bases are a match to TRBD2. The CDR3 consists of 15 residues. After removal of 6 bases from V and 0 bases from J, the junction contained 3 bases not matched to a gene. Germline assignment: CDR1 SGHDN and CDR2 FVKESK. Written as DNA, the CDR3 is TGTGCCAGCAGGACTAGCGGTAGCTCCTACAATGAGCAGTTCTTC. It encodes CASRTSGSSYNEQFF.

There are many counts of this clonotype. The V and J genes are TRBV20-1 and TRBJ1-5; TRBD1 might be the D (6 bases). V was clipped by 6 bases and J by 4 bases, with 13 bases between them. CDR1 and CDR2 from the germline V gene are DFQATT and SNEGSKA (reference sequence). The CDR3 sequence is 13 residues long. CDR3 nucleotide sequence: TGCAGTGCCGCGGGACAAGGTAATCAGCCCCAGCATTTT. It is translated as CSAAGQGNQPQHF.

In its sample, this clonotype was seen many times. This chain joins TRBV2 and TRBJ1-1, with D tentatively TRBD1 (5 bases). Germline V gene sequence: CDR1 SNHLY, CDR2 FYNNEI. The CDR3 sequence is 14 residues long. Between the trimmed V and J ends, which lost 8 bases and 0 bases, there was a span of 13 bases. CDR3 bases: TGTGCCAGCCCTGGGGGGATTTTGAACACTGAAGCTTTCTTT. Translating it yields CASPGGILNTEAFF.

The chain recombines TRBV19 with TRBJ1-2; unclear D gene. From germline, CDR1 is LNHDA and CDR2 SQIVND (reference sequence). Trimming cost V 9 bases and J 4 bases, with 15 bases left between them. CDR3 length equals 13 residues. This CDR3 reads CASSRHETYGYTF. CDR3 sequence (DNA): TGTGCCAGCTCACGACATGAAACCTATGGCTACACCTTC.

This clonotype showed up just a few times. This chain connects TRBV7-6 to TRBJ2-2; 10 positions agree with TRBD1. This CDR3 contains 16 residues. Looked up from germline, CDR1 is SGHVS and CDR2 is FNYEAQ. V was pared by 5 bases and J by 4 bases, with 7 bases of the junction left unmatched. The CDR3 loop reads CASSTTGGGGTGELFF. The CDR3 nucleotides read TGTGCCAGCAGCACGACAGGGGGCGGCGGCACCGGGGAGCTGTTTTTT.